This T cell receptor beta chain emerged from a study of CD8 T cells in ankylosing spondylitis. Study conclusions and caveats: Reportedly, disease-linked clones are significantly enriched in ankylosing spondylitis patients' matched synovial fluid. What appeared characteristic of ankylosing spondylitis blood was a TCR beta motif of fewer than ten highly homologous variants. CD8+ by phenotype, disease-linked clones were relatively rare in peripheral blood.

Trimming cost V 2 bases and J 4 bases; bases outside gene matches: 5. Germline V gene lookup returns CDR1 LGHDT and CDR2 YNNKEL (reference sequence). The CDR3 length is 15 residues. Library preparation for TCR beta used quantitative 5'-RACE with molecular barcodes. TCRdb ran MiXCR on the 5' RACE reads and lists one entry per CDR3 protein. Among some 700,000 distinct CDR3 sequences listed, roughly 19% were seen once. This clonotype was seen only a few times. Its cognate antigen is unknown. The chain has TRBV3-1 and TRBJ1-1; 9 nucleotides align to TRBD1. This clonotype originated in a male donor with ankylosing spondylitis. Sequenced: blood, either unsorted or a sorted T cell fraction (not recorded which). The CDR3 DNA is TGTGCCAGCAGCCAAACAGGGGGCCAGGTCACTGAAGCTTTCTTT. It yields the protein CASSQTGGQVTEAFF.